Following are 19 T cell receptor beta chains from one sample sequenced in a study of cytomegalovirus exposure and HLA in healthy donors. PCR amplification relied on 60 Vbeta primers (plus 13 Jbeta primers). Data came from immunoSEQ multiplex PCR; TCRdb stores just in-frame clones and leaves some out. This sample has 120,000 or so clones, with about 83% found just once. The specimen was PBMCs. The receptors here all came from a middle-aged woman in good health and CMV-seropositive.

The chain combines TRBV13 with TRBJ2-7, with 7 bases that match TRBD2. Looked up from germline, CDR1 is PRHDT and CDR2 is FYEKMQ (reference sequence). This CDR3 comprises 16 residues. V dropped 8 bases and J dropped 1; count of bases not matched to a gene: 14. This chain's CDR3 is CASGTYSGRKSYEQYF. The CDR3 nucleotides read TGTGCCAGCGGTACCTATAGCGGGCGTAAGTCCTACGAGCAGTACTTC.

The chain is built from TRBV7-8 and TRBJ2-5; 8 nucleotides match TRBD2. Germline values: CDR1 SGHVS, CDR2 FQNEAQ. The junction had 10 bases not matched to a gene; V was cut back by 5 bases and J by 5 bases. CDR3 length: 15 residues. Written as DNA, the CDR3 is TGTGCCAGCAGCCCATCGAGCGGGAGTTTGGAGACCCAGTACTTC. Protein product: CASSPSSGSLETQYF.

Comment on this clone: Different DNA sequences within this sample yield the same CDR3. J is TRBJ1-5 and V is TRBV18; D call uncertain. The germline V gene has CDR1 KGHSH and CDR2 LQKENI. V lost 3 bases, J lost 1 base, and 10 bases lay in between. CDR3 length: 15 residues. The CDR3 loop reads CASSPTGNSNQPQHF. DNA for the CDR3: TGTGCCAGCTCACCTACCGGGAACAGCAATCAGCCCCAGCATTTT.

The V and J genes are TRBV4-2 and TRBJ2-7, with D perhaps matching TRBD2 (6 bases). The CDR3 runs 14 residues. V was shortened by 7 bases and J by 2 bases, with 15 bases between the two germline ends. Germline CDR1 LGHNA, CDR2 YNFKEQ. In DNA form, the CDR3 reads TGTGCCAGCAAAACCGGGACTGACGCCTACGAGCAGTACTTC. Protein sequence: CASKTGTDAYEQYF.

The chain couples TRBV5-4 to TRBJ2-5; D possibly corresponds to TRBD2 (6 bases). V was pared by 4 bases and J by 2 bases, with 12 bases between. This CDR3 region has 14 residues. Germline V gives CDR1 SGHNT, CDR2 YYREEE (reference sequence). CDR3 DNA: TGTGCCAGCAGCAACCCGGGAGATCAAGAGACCCAGTACTTC. This codes for CASSNPGDQETQYF.

The chain employs TRBV19 and TRBJ1-6, with D possibly matching TRBD1 (6 bases). This CDR3 has 14 amino acids. V shed 4 bases and J shed 10 bases, with 14 bases lying between them. Germline values: CDR1 LNHDA, CDR2 SQIVND (reference sequence). In DNA form, the CDR3 reads TGTGCCAGTAGTAACCCGGACAGATCATCACCCCTCCACTTT. As protein: CASSNPDRSSPLHF.

The J gene is TRBJ2-7, the V gene TRBV7-9; TRBD1 matches 7 bases. The CDR3 is 14 amino acids. Trimming took 5 bases from V and 2 from J; bases not matched to a gene: 6. Germline V gene lookup returns CDR1 SEHNR and CDR2 FQNEAQ (reference sequence). In DNA, the CDR3 is TGTGCCAGCAGCACCCGGGACAGACCCTACGAGCAGTACTTC. Translated: CASSTRDRPYEQYF. Based on the CDR3 plus reference TRBV7-9 and TRBJ2-7, the full variable domain is DTGVSQNPRHKITKRGQNVTFRCDPISEHNRLYWYRQTLGQGPEFLTYFQNEAQLEKSRLLSDRFSAERPKGSFSTLEIQRTEQGDSAMYLCASSTRDRPYEQYFGPGTRLTVT.

V gene TRBV5-6 combines with J gene TRBJ2-5, with 10 bases that match TRBD2. After removal of 1 base from V and 5 bases from J, the junction contained 8 bases not matched to a gene. This CDR3 is 16 amino acids long. Germline V gives CDR1 SGHDT, CDR2 YYEEEE. The CDR3 DNA is TGTGCCAGCAGCTTGACTAGCGGGGTTCCGGCGGAGACCCAGTACTTC. It codes for CASSLTSGVPAETQYF.

The chain employs TRBV7-2 and TRBJ1-1; 11 nucleotides match TRBD1. J was trimmed by 4 bases and V by 5 bases; bases with no gene match: 9. The germline CDR1 and CDR2 sequences are SGHTA and FQGNSA. This CDR3 has 16 amino acids. The CDR3: CASSRVSGTGGTEAFF. CDR3 bases: TGTGCCAGCAGCCGCGTTTCCGGGACAGGGGGCACTGAAGCTTTCTTT.

This chain links TRBV27 with TRBJ2-1, with 11 bases that match TRBD2. Germline V gives CDR1 MNHEY, CDR2 SMNVEV (reference sequence). This CDR3 spans 16 amino acids. The V gene end was trimmed by 7 bases and the J gene end by 10 bases; junction bases not matched to a gene: 15. In DNA, the CDR3 is TGTGCCAGCATCCTCAGAGGTGCTAGCGGGGGGCCCGAGCAGTTCTTC. Its translation: CASILRGASGGPEQFF.

The V and J genes are TRBV5-4 and TRBJ2-3; TRBD2 agrees at 9 bases. Germline values: CDR1 SGHNT, CDR2 YYREEE (reference sequence). V lost 3 bases, J lost 2 bases, and 10 bases stayed unmatched. The CDR3 is 17 residues long. CDR3 sequence reads: CASSSGKTSGYTDTQYF. CDR3 nucleotides: TGTGCCAGCAGCTCCGGCAAGACTAGCGGATACACAGATACGCAGTATTTT.

The chain recombines TRBV11-3 with TRBJ2-1; D is unresolved. The CDR3 has 13 amino acids. Trimming took 4 bases from V and 6 from J, leaving 10 bases between them. Per the germline V gene, CDR1 is SGHNT and CDR2 is YENEEA. The CDR3 DNA reads TGTGCCAGCAGCTCGAGGCGTCTCAATGAGCAGTTCTTC. Its protein product is CASSSRRLNEQFF.

This clone was seen just once. This chain uses TRBV6-1 with TRBJ2-3; D may be TRBD2 (6 bases). CDR3 length: 15 amino acids. Trimming left V 6 bases short and J 3 bases short, with 16 bases between. Germline lookup yields CDR1 MNHNS and CDR2 SASEGT. This CDR3 is CASSRRERATDTQYF. The CDR3 nucleotides are TGTGCCAGCAGCCGCCGGGAGCGGGCGACAGATACGCAGTATTTT.

The chain is built from TRBV7-2 and TRBJ2-1; 9 bases line up with TRBD1. The CDR3 has 15 residues. The V segment lost 5 bases and the J segment 8 bases; nucleotides outside the gene matches: 10. CDR1 is SGHTA and CDR2 is FQGNSA in the germline V gene. CDR3 coding DNA: TGTGCCAGCAGCCTGCGGAGACAGGGGGGTCATGAGCAGTTCTTC. This gives the protein CASSLRRQGGHEQFF.

The chain combines TRBV7-2 with TRBJ2-7; a possible D gene is TRBD2 (6 bases). Trimming removed 6 bases at V and 0 bases at J, with 9 bases between. The CDR3 runs to 13 residues. The germline gives CDR1 SGHTA, CDR2 FQGNSA. The CDR3 here is CASRTTSSYEQYF. Written as DNA, the CDR3 is TGTGCCAGCAGAACGACTAGCTCCTACGAGCAGTACTTC.

The chain carries TRBV7-2 and TRBJ2-5; 7 nucleotides match TRBD1. The CDR3 covers 15 residues. The V and J ends lost 1 base and 3 bases, in that order; junction bases with no gene match: 5. The germline gives CDR1 SGHTA, CDR2 FQGNSA. CDR3 sequence: CASSLVPGQEETQYF. CDR3 nucleotide sequence: TGTGCCAGCAGCTTAGTCCCCGGACAGGAAGAGACCCAGTACTTC. Drawing the rest from reference TRBV7-2 and TRBJ2-5, the complete variable domain is GAGVSQSPSNKVTEKGKDVELRCDPISGHTALYWYRQSLGQGLEFLIYFQGNSAPDKSGLPSDRFSAERTGGSVSTLTIQRTQQEDSAVYLCASSLVPGQEETQYFGPGTRLLVL.

The chain employs TRBV6-1 and TRBJ1-1; D gene unclear. This CDR3 has 11 amino acids. Germline CDR1 and CDR2: MNHNS and SASEGT. Trimming stripped 2 bases from V and 8 bases from J, with 6 bases between. The CDR3 DNA is TGTGCCAGCAGTGAAATACGGGAAGCTTTCTTT. Its protein is CASSEIREAFF.

This rearrangement joins TRBV7-9 to TRBJ1-4; D remains unclear. Germline V lookup: CDR1 SEHNR, CDR2 FQNEAQ (reference sequence). This CDR3 is 18 amino acids long. Trimming took off 0 bases at V and 0 bases at J, with 14 bases between the two ends. Here the CDR3 reads CASSLARGAVPTNEKLFF. The CDR3 DNA is TGTGCCAGCAGCTTAGCGCGAGGAGCAGTCCCAACTAATGAAAAACTGTTTTTT.

The chain joins TRBV5-1 to TRBJ2-5, with 9 bases that match TRBD2. Germline-derived CDR1 and CDR2 are SGHRS and YFSETQ. The CDR3 consists of 16 residues. J was trimmed by 5 bases and V by 6 bases; bases with no gene match: 14. As DNA, the CDR3 is TGCGCCAGCAAGCCCCCCCGAGCGGGAGGAGGGGAGACCCAGTACTTC. Amino acids: CASKPPRAGGGETQYF.